These T cell receptor beta chains were read from a single sample in a study of beta chain features in type 1 diabetes. The table came from immunoSEQ multiplex PCR; TCRdb's copy has only in-frame clones and leaves some out. The data hold 150,000 or so clones, with 11% observed a single time. The source material was central memory CD4+ T cells from blood. All receptors come from a man between 18 and 35 years old in good health. Each CDR3 is given without its conserved first and last residue.

V	CDR3
TRBV28	ASKLPVLANTGELF
TRBV14	ASSPLMGRAPDTQY
TRBV7-2	ASSFQGNQPQH
TRBV7-2	ASSKGSGNTEAF
TRBV27	ASSLRWTDSYEQY
TRBV19	ASSGPDRETQY
TRBV7-2	ASSARWEGAPQY
TRBV18	ASSPQRQETQY
TRBV28	ASTTIRDRGELYGYT
TRBV4-3	ASSQAGTYNEQF
TRBV15	ATSRDRTGAGY
TRBV18	ASSPITGGGGTEAF
TRBV7-2	ASSVGTRETQY
TRBV5-1	ASSLNPEAKNIQY
TRBV14	ASSQVLGGGGYT
TRBV7-9	ASTPRRGLAEHEQF
TRBV5-5	ASSPSTDTQY
TRBV27	ASSLSSGSYEQY
TRBV29-1	SVGDSRPQETQY
TRBV4-3	ASSQREDYEQY
TRBV7-2	ASSLARGLPTDTQY
TRBV2	ASSARGHTDTQY
TRBV4-2	ASSQDRTSGGIQY
TRBV6-6	ASSYYESREAF
TRBV5-1	ASSLRGREETQY
TRBV27	ASGMSVNTEAF
TRBV28	ASSFLGTAYSPLH
TRBV30	AWSVKGPKAF
TRBV7-2	ASSPGQGTEAF
TRBV18	ASSSGQKAF
TRBV7-2	ASNPRRGNEQY
TRBV15	ATSRDQGPGETQY